Following are 32 T cell receptor beta chains from one sample sequenced in a study of blood T cell repertoires in COVID-19. TCRdb's table, derived via immunoSEQ multiplex PCR, lists solely in-frame clones and lacks some. The sample lists more than 95,000 clones; approximately 82% were seen once. Sequenced material: peripheral blood. Receptor source: a man aged 60 to 75 with acute or convalescent COVID-19.

The rearrangement links TRBV5-5 to TRBJ2-2, with D unresolved. This CDR3 has 15 amino acids. Germline V gene data show CDR1 as SGHKS and CDR2 as YYEKEE (reference sequence). Trimming left V 0 bases short and J 4 bases short, with 10 bases between. CDR3 DNA: TGTGCCAGCAGCTTGGATGGGTCGGGCACCGGGGAGCTGTTTTTT. Amino acid sequence: CASSLDGSGTGELFF.

This chain connects TRBV7-3 to TRBJ1-1; 10 bases are shared with TRBD1. The CDR3 extends over 15 amino acids. V was pared by 5 bases and J by 5 bases, with 8 bases of the junction left unmatched. Germline-derived CDR1 and CDR2 are SGHTA and FQGTGA. CDR3 sequence: CASSLTGGSGTEAFF. Here the CDR3 DNA reads TGTGCCAGCAGCCTGACAGGGGGCAGTGGGACTGAAGCTTTCTTT. Using reference TRBV7-3 and TRBJ1-1 for the parts outside the CDR3, the full variable domain is GAGVSQTPSNKVTEKGKYVELRCDPISGHTALYWYRQSLGQGPEFLIYFQGTGAADDSGLPNDRFFAVRPEGSVSTLKIQRTERGDSAVYLCASSLTGGSGTEAFFGQGTRLTVV.

This clone was seen only once. This rearrangement joins TRBV9 to TRBJ1-6, with D possibly matching TRBD1 (6 bases). From germline, CDR1 is SGDLS and CDR2 YYNGEE. The CDR3 is made up of 16 amino acids. V lost 3 bases, J lost 9 bases, and 19 bases lay in between. The CDR3 region is CASSATGHQRGSPLHF. CDR3 coding DNA: TGTGCCAGCAGCGCCACGGGACACCAAAGGGGTTCACCCCTCCACTTT. The variable domain in full, completed from reference TRBV9 and TRBJ1-6, reads DSGVTQTPKHLITATGQRVTLRCSPRSGDLSVYWYQQSLDQGLQFLIQYYNGEERAKGNILERFSAQQFPDLHSELNLSSLELGDSALYFCASSATGHQRGSPLHFGNGTRLTVT.

This chain uses TRBV7-9 with TRBJ1-4; 8 positions match TRBD1. The CDR3 length is 15 residues. Germline V gene data show CDR1 as SEHNR and CDR2 as FQNEAQ (reference sequence). V was clipped by 5 bases and J by 8 bases; unmatched bases: 10. CDR3 in DNA: TGTGCCAGCAGCCCTATGTCAGGGGGCGGAGAAAAACTGTTTTTT. Protein: CASSPMSGGGEKLFF. The whole variable domain, filled in from reference TRBV7-9 and TRBJ1-4, reads DTGVSQNPRHKITKRGQNVTFRCDPISEHNRLYWYRQTLGQGPEFLTYFQNEAQLEKSRLLSDRFSAERPKGSFSTLEIQRTEQGDSAMYLCASSPMSGGGEKLFFGSGTQLSVL.

The chain recombines TRBV6-2 or TRBV6-3 with TRBJ1-1, with a possible D match to TRBD1 (6 bases). The ends were cut back, 5 bases at V and 3 bases at J, with 10 bases in the middle. This CDR3 is 13 amino acids long. Germline-derived CDR1 and CDR2 are MNHEY and SVGEGT. The CDR3 DNA is TGTGCCAGCAGTAGGGAGGGGGACACTGAAGCTTTCTTT. Protein: CASSREGDTEAFF.

V is TRBV10-2 and J is TRBJ1-1; D call uncertain. CDR3 length: 14 residues. V lost 3 bases, J lost 6 bases, and 14 bases lay in between. The germline gives CDR1 WSHSY, CDR2 SAAADI. CDR3 nucleotide sequence: TGCGCCAGCAGTGACAATTTCCCTACCGCTGAAGCTTTCTTT. This gives the protein CASSDNFPTAEAFF.

This chain connects TRBV6-5 to TRBJ2-7; D possibly corresponds to TRBD1 (5 bases). The CDR3 extends over 12 amino acids. Germline values: CDR1 MNHEY, CDR2 SVGAGI. Trimming stripped 2 bases from V and 4 bases from J, with 6 bases between. In DNA, the CDR3 is TGTGCCAGCAGTTACGACAGATACGAGCAGTACGTC. Its translation is CASSYDRYEQYV.

The chain carries TRBV15 and TRBJ1-5, with 10 bases fitting TRBD1. This CDR3 region has 15 residues. V lost 4 bases to trimming and J lost 7 bases; unmatched junction nucleotides: 7. Germline V CDR1 and CDR2: LNHNV, YYDKDF (reference sequence). CDR3 nucleotide sequence: TGTGCCACCAGCACCAGACAGGGGGCAGGGCAGCCCCAGCATTTT. Translation: CATSTRQGAGQPQHF. Complete variable domain (other parts from reference TRBV15 and TRBJ1-5): DAMVIQNPRYQVTQFGKPVTLSCSQTLNHNVMYWYQQKSSQAPKLLFHYYDKDFNNEADTPDNFQSRRPNTSFCFLDIRSPGLGDTAMYLCATSTRQGAGQPQHFGDGTRLSIL.

This clone appeared many times. This chain joins TRBV2 and TRBJ1-1; D uncertain. The V end lost 6 bases, the J end lost 0 bases, and 11 bases lay between the germline ends. The CDR3 is 14 amino acids. Germline lookup yields CDR1 SNHLY and CDR2 FYNNEI. This CDR3 reads CASREGPVNTEAFF. CDR3 sequence (DNA): TGTGCCAGCAGGGAGGGTCCAGTGAACACTGAAGCTTTCTTT.

The chain joins TRBV21-1 to TRBJ1-5. TRBV21-1 is noted as a pseudogene. The CDR3 loop spans 16 amino acids. Written as DNA, the CDR3 is TGTGCCAGCAGCAAAGAGGCGACGGGATGCAATCAGCCCCAGCATTTT. The encoded protein is CASSKEATGCNQPQHF.

In its sample, this clone was seen a few times. V and J are TRBV12-3 or TRBV12-4 and TRBJ1-2; 8 nucleotides line up with TRBD1. J gave up 4 bases and V 7 bases, and 5 bases lay outside the gene matches. The CDR3 loop spans 13 amino acids. DNA of the CDR3: TGTGCCAGCAATTGGGGACAGGCCTATGGCTACACCTTC. It translates to CASNWGQAYGYTF.

As DNA, the CDR3 is TGTGCCAGCCACGGAAAGGGACAGGGGACTCAGCCCCAGCATTTT. It encodes CASHGKGQGTQPQHF. The rearrangement uses TRBV6-5 and TRBJ1-5; 10 positions agree with TRBD1. After removal of 8 bases from V and 6 bases from J, the junction contained 10 bases not matched to a gene. From germline, CDR1 is MNHEY and CDR2 SVGAGI. The CDR3 is 15 residues long.

V and J are TRBV5-4 and TRBJ2-2; TRBD1 agrees at 7 bases. V gave up 4 bases and J gave up 4 bases; unmatched junction bases: 10. CDR3 length: 16 residues. Germline-derived CDR1 and CDR2 are SGHNT and YYREEE (reference sequence). The CDR3 nucleotides read TGTGCCAGCAGCGGAAAGGGGGCGCCGGGCACCGGGGAGCTGTTTTTT. Its protein product is CASSGKGAPGTGELFF.

This rearrangement joins TRBV24-1 to TRBJ2-3, with a weak D call TRBD2 (6 bases). The CDR3 has 15 amino acids. With 3 bases removed from V and 2 bases from J, the gap between germline ends came to 11 bases. CDR1 is KGHDR, CDR2 SFDVKD, per germline. CDR3 sequence: CATSDRGTDTDTQYF. CDR3 DNA: TGTGCCACCAGTGATCGGGGGACCGACACAGATACGCAGTATTTT.

The chain recombines TRBV5-1 with TRBJ2-3; possible D gene TRBD1, 6 bases. The germline V gene has CDR1 SGHRS and CDR2 YFSETQ. V lost 4 bases and J lost 0, with 15 bases in between. This CDR3 is built from 16 residues. The CDR3 region has the DNA TGCGCCAGCAGCACCAACAGGGCCTCTAGCACAGATACGCAGTATTTT. It translates to CASSTNRASSTDTQYF.

CDR3 coding DNA: TGTGCCAGCAGCAAAGCTAGACAGGCTGCGGAGGTAAACACTGAAGCTTTCTTT. It specifies CASSKARQAAEVNTEAFF. This chain connects TRBV21-1 to TRBJ1-1; the table's D call of TRBD1 was not tested on the DNA. TRBV21-1 is assigned pseudogene status. The length of the CDR3 is 18 residues.

This chain joins TRBV5-5 and TRBJ2-1; 8 nucleotides line up with TRBD1. V was clipped by 7 bases and J by 8 bases; unmatched bases: 11. This CDR3 is built from 14 residues. CDR1 SGHKS and CDR2 YYEKEE come from the germline V gene (reference sequence). DNA for the CDR3: TGTGCCAGCCTCATCGGACAGGGTAGTTATGAGCAGTTCTTC. Translating it yields CASLIGQGSYEQFF.

V and J are TRBV3-1 (or the pseudogene TRBV3-2) and TRBJ2-1, with TRBD2 matching 9 bases. Germline lookup yields CDR1 LGHDT and CDR2 YNNKEL (reference sequence). J was trimmed by 7 bases and V by 0 bases; bases with no gene match: 19. This CDR3 contains 20 residues. CDR3 DNA sequence: TGTGCCAGCAGCCAAGAGAGGCTTTACATGAGGGGACTAGCTGGGAATGAGCAGTTCTTC. Its translation is CASSQERLYMRGLAGNEQFF.

The J gene is TRBJ2-5, the V gene TRBV4-1, with 8 bases aligning to TRBD1. Germline values: CDR1 MGHRA, CDR2 YSYEKL. CDR3 size: 15 residues. V was clipped by 1 base and J by 5 bases; unmatched bases: 6. The CDR3 coding sequence is TGCGCCAGCAGCCAAGTCACAGGGGGTCGTGAGACCCAGTACTTC. Encoded protein: CASSQVTGGRETQYF.

The V and J genes are TRBV2 and TRBJ1-2, with 12 bases aligning to TRBD1. The germline CDR1 and CDR2 sequences are SNHLY and FYNNEI. The CDR3 has 12 residues. After removal of 8 bases from V and 8 bases from J, the junction contained 3 bases not matched to a gene. The CDR3 spells CASSGQGAGYTF. CDR3 bases: TGTGCCAGCTCGGGACAGGGGGCCGGCTACACCTTC. Full variable domain (remainder filled in from reference TRBV2 and TRBJ1-2): EPEVTQTPSHQVTQMGQEVILRCVPISNHLYFYWYRQILGQKVEFLVSFYNNEISEKSEIFDDQFSVERPDGSNFTLKIRSTKLEDSAMYFCASSGQGAGYTFGSGTRLTVV.

This clone has just one count. Different DNA sequences within this sample yield the same CDR3. This chain links TRBV3-1 (or the pseudogene TRBV3-2) with TRBJ1-1; D gene ambiguous. Germline lookup yields CDR1 LGHDT and CDR2 YNNKEL (reference sequence). The V end lost 6 bases, the J end lost 1 base, and 6 bases lay between the germline ends. This CDR3 is 12 amino acids long. For the CDR3, the DNA is TGTGCCAGCAGAAGAGAGAACACTGAAGCTTTCTTT. Translating gives CASRRENTEAFF.

The V gene is TRBV9, the J gene TRBJ2-3; D gene unclear. The CDR3 consists of 15 residues. V was clipped by 2 bases and J by 2 bases, with 12 bases between them. CDR1 is SGDLS, CDR2 YYNGEE, per germline. CDR3 sequence (DNA): TGTGCCAGCAGCGTGAGTGCTCTCGACACAGATACGCAGTATTTT. It translates to CASSVSALDTDTQYF.

This clone was seen a single time. The V and J genes are TRBV9 and TRBJ1-2, with D unresolved. This CDR3 comprises 13 residues. The V end lost 4 bases, the J end lost 3 bases, and 10 bases lay between the germline ends. Germline values: CDR1 SGDLS, CDR2 YYNGEE. The CDR3 nucleotides read TGTGCCAGCAGCCCGCGGGTTTACTATGGCTACACCTTC. Residues: CASSPRVYYGYTF.

The chain is built from TRBV20-1 and TRBJ2-1; 7 nucleotides line up with TRBD2. V lost 5 bases, J lost 10 bases, and 5 bases stayed unmatched. The CDR3 is made up of 11 amino acids. CDR1 is DFQATT, CDR2 SNEGSKA, per germline (reference sequence). CDR3 residues: CSAFSGGEQFF. CDR3 nucleotides: TGCAGTGCTTTCTCCGGGGGGGAGCAGTTCTTC.

This chain uses TRBV11-3 with TRBJ2-2; TRBD1 agrees at 7 bases. CDR3 size: 18 residues. Per the germline V gene, CDR1 is SGHNT and CDR2 is YENEEA. V dropped 5 bases and J dropped 3; count of bases not matched to a gene: 15. CDR3 coding DNA: TGTGCCAGCAGCCGCCGGGGACAGAGGACGCGTGACACCGGGGAGCTGTTTTTT. Its protein is CASSRRGQRTRDTGELFF.

This chain uses TRBV19 with TRBJ2-6; D is ambiguous. Germline V gives CDR1 LNHDA, CDR2 SQIVND (reference sequence). Trimming left V 2 bases short and J 0 bases short, with 5 bases between. The CDR3 has 15 amino acids. CDR3 in DNA: TGTGCCAGTAGTATAATGAGCTCTGGGGCCAACGTCCTGACTTTC. Translating it yields CASSIMSSGANVLTF.

The V call is TRBV7-9, the J call TRBJ1-2; weak D call: TRBD1 (6 bases). Germline lookup yields CDR1 SEHNR and CDR2 FQNEAQ (reference sequence). Trimming pared 5 bases from V and 3 bases from J, leaving 10 bases between. The CDR3 is 13 amino acids. The DNA of the CDR3 is TGTGCCAGCAGCCAACAGGGTTACTATGGCTACACCTTC. Translation: CASSQQGYYGYTF. Full variable domain (remainder filled in from reference TRBV7-9 and TRBJ1-2): DTGVSQNPRHKITKRGQNVTFRCDPISEHNRLYWYRQTLGQGPEFLTYFQNEAQLEKSRLLSDRFSAERPKGSFSTLEIQRTEQGDSAMYLCASSQQGYYGYTFGSGTRLTVV.

The chain employs TRBV11-2 and TRBJ2-7, with 8 bases lining up with TRBD1. J lost 2 bases, V lost 3 bases, and 9 bases had no gene match. The CDR3 sequence is 16 residues long. Germline CDR1 SGHAT, CDR2 FQNNGV. CDR3 bases: TGTGCCAGCAGCTTCTCAACCGGGACAGGCCCCTACGAGCAGTACGTC. It is translated as CASSFSTGTGPYEQYV.

The chain couples TRBV19 to TRBJ2-3, with D uncertain. The CDR3 is 14 residues long. V was clipped by 3 bases and J by 2 bases, with 9 bases between them. Germline CDR1 is LNHDA and CDR2 is SQIVND (reference sequence). DNA of the CDR3: TGTGCCAGTAGTATCTCAGTCTCCACAGATACGCAGTATTTT. Its protein product is CASSISVSTDTQYF.

The V gene is TRBV6-1, the J gene TRBJ2-7, with TRBD1 as a possible D gene (6 bases). V lost 2 bases to trimming and J lost 2 bases, with 13 bases between them. CDR3 length: 15 amino acids. From germline, CDR1 is MNHNS and CDR2 SASEGT. The DNA for the CDR3 is TGTGCCAGCAGTGAATCGACAGGCCGGACCTACGAGCAGTACGTC. This codes for CASSESTGRTYEQYV.

This chain links TRBV15 with TRBJ1-2; D might be TRBD1 (6 bases). This CDR3 region has 13 residues. V lost 0 bases and J 6 bases, leaving 8 bases between the germline ends. CDR1 is LNHNV and CDR2 is YYDKDF in the germline V gene (reference sequence). CDR3 sequence (DNA): TGTGCCACCAGCAGAGATCCAGGGGATGGCTACACCTTC. This sequence encodes CATSRDPGDGYTF.

The rearrangement uses TRBV7-6 and TRBJ2-7, with a tentative D call TRBD1 (6 bases). The germline V and J ends were trimmed by 5 bases and 0 bases, with 14 bases remaining between them. The CDR3 runs to 15 residues. Germline CDR1 SGHVS, CDR2 FNYEAQ. The CDR3 DNA follows: TGTGCCAGCAGCGTACTCACAGGGATCTCCTACGAGCAGTACTTC. Protein: CASSVLTGISYEQYF. Full variable domain (rest looked up from reference TRBV7-6 and TRBJ2-7): GAGVSQSPRYKVTKRGQDVALRCDPISGHVSLYWYRQALGQGPEFLTYFNYEAQQDKSGLPNDRFSAERPEGSISTLTIQRTEQRDSAMYRCASSVLTGISYEQYFGPGTRLTVT.